A single sample is the source of the 11 T cell receptor beta chains below, sequenced in a study of cytomegalovirus exposure and HLA in healthy donors. 60 Vbeta and 13 Jbeta primers were used in PCR. Assay: immunoSEQ multiplex PCR; the TCRdb copy retains only in-frame clones and omits some. The repertoire has 150,000 to 200,000 clones, around 77% of them found once; the top ten carry 1%. The sample was PBMCs. The receptors derive from a woman between 50 and 59 years old in good health and CMV-seropositive.

This chain connects TRBV27 to TRBJ2-2; maybe TRBD2 (6 bases). This CDR3 region has 14 residues. The V and J ends lost 3 bases and 5 bases respectively, with 10 bases between them. Germline V gives CDR1 MNHEY, CDR2 SMNVEV (reference sequence). CDR3 protein: CASSFLRGTGELFF. CDR3 nucleotides: TGTGCCAGCAGTTTTCTTCGGGGGACCGGGGAGCTGTTTTTT.

This clone has a handful of counts. This chain connects TRBV18 to TRBJ2-2; 7 bases agree with TRBD1. Germline assignment: CDR1 KGHSH and CDR2 LQKENI. The trim removed 3 bases at V and 4 bases at J, leaving 11 bases unmatched. This CDR3 spans 17 amino acids. For the CDR3, the DNA is TGTGCCAGCTCACCCTCCCGACAGGGCATTTCCACCGGGGAGCTGTTTTTT. Translation: CASSPSRQGISTGELFF.

The chain employs TRBV25-1 and TRBJ1-4, with no clear D. The germline V and J ends were trimmed by 7 bases and 7 bases, with 16 bases remaining between them. Germline CDR1 MGHDK, CDR2 SYGVNS. The CDR3 length is 14 residues. The CDR3 sequence: CASTPGREPEKLFF. In DNA form, the CDR3 reads TGTGCCAGCACCCCGGGAAGAGAGCCTGAAAAACTGTTTTTT.

The chain has TRBV29-1 and TRBJ1-2, with D uncertain. The CDR3 is 14 amino acids. V lost 5 bases to trimming and J lost 2 bases, with 15 bases between them. Germline V lookup: CDR1 SQVTM, CDR2 ANQGSEA. The chain's CDR3 is CSVSLPELNYGYTF. For the CDR3, the DNA is TGCAGCGTTTCCCTGCCTGAGCTCAACTATGGCTACACCTTC.

The table lists this clone with a count of one. The chain combines TRBV6-5 with TRBJ2-1; D not certain. The germline V and J ends were trimmed by 4 bases and 6 bases, with 10 bases remaining between them. CDR1 and CDR2 from the germline V gene are MNHEY and SVGAGI. The CDR3 consists of 13 residues. The CDR3 spells CASSSTLGNEQFF. In nucleotides, the CDR3 is TGTGCCAGCAGTTCGACTCTGGGCAATGAGCAGTTCTTC.

This chain uses TRBV19 with TRBJ1-5, with TRBD1 as a possible D gene (5 bases). Germline CDR1 is LNHDA and CDR2 is SQIVND (reference sequence). The CDR3 contains 15 residues. Trimming pared 6 bases from V and 4 bases from J, leaving 16 bases between. The CDR3 region has the DNA TGTGCCAGTAGAGACGGGCAGGGAAGAAATCAGCCCCAGCATTTT. This codes for CASRDGQGRNQPQHF.

The gene calls are TRBV28 and TRBJ2-1, with 10 bases fitting TRBD2. V shed 5 bases and J 6 bases; nucleotides not matched to a gene: 4. This CDR3 has 14 residues. CDR1 is MDHEN and CDR2 is SYDVKM in the germline V gene. This CDR3 reads CASSIGLAANEQFF. CDR3 DNA: TGTGCCAGCAGTATCGGACTAGCGGCCAATGAGCAGTTCTTC. The whole variable domain, remainder taken from reference TRBV28 and TRBJ2-1, is DVKVTQSSRYLVKRTGEKVFLECVQDMDHENMFWYRQDPGLGLRLIYFSYDVKMKEKGDIPEGYSVSREKKERFSLILESASTNQTSMYLCASSIGLAANEQFFGPGTRLTVL.

The rearrangement joins TRBV20-1 to TRBJ2-1, with D uncertain. The CDR3 is made up of 11 amino acids. With 3 bases removed from V and 9 bases from J, the gap between germline ends came to 9 bases. The germline CDR1 and CDR2 sequences are DFQATT and SNEGSKA (reference sequence). The CDR3 loop reads CSASRVGEQFF. The CDR3 DNA reads as TGCAGTGCTAGTCGCGTTGGTGAGCAGTTCTTC.

In this sample, this clone turned up a few times. The rearrangement links TRBV5-8 to TRBJ2-1; D ambiguous. The CDR3 runs 14 residues. Between the trimmed V and J ends, which lost 4 bases and 3 bases, there was a span of 11 bases. Per the germline V gene, CDR1 is SGHTS and CDR2 is YDEGEE. For the CDR3, the DNA is TGTGCCAGCAGCCAAACTCGTAGCTACAATGAGCAGTTCTTC. This translates into CASSQTRSYNEQFF.

This chain uses TRBV27 with TRBJ1-1; TRBD1 aligns across 7 bases. Germline V gene lookup returns CDR1 MNHEY and CDR2 SMNVEV (reference sequence). V lost 8 bases and J lost 4; bases outside the gene matches: 10. This CDR3 contains 14 residues. This CDR3 reads CASGYRGGATEAFF. In DNA, the CDR3 is TGTGCCAGCGGATACAGGGGTGGGGCCACTGAAGCTTTCTTT.

Only one count was recorded for this clone. This sequence joins TRBV5-5 and TRBJ2-1, with 11 bases identical to TRBD2. Trimming at V came to 2 bases and at J to 8 bases, leaving 6 bases not matched to a gene. This CDR3 is 15 amino acids long. Germline CDR1 and CDR2: SGHKS and YYEKEE (reference sequence). The CDR3 loop is CASSFLAGGGDEQFF. In DNA, the CDR3 is TGTGCCAGCAGCTTTTTAGCGGGAGGGGGAGATGAGCAGTTCTTC.